The 20 T cell receptor beta chains reported below all come from one sample, sequenced in a study of T cell clonality in common variable immunodeficiency (dated by TCRdb to about 2015). Library prep was done by the immunoSEQ multiplex PCR assay. TCRdb re-hosts the immuneACCESS table, in-frame sequences only. Its copies lack some clones; in the studies checked, an unresolved V gene accounts for under half of them, and the cause for the rest is not known. The sample counts about 44,000 clones, each observed more than once. More than 9% of the sample goes to the ten largest clones. Sample: peripheral blood mononuclear cells. The receptor source for this set is a person aged 18-70 years in good health.

This clone was counted many times. The CDR3 end falls 3 residues outside the read, so it is completed with the germline J gene. The J gene is TRBJ2-3, the V gene TRBV11-2; 10 bases map to TRBD2. The CDR3 sequence is 14 residues long. V lost 5 bases to trimming and J lost 5 bases; unmatched junction nucleotides: 4. The germline V gene encodes CDR1 SGHAT and CDR2 FQNNGV. The sequenced part of the CDR3 DNA is TGTGCCAGCAGCCCCCGGACTAGCGGAGATACG. Protein sequence: CASSPRTSGDT. The full CDR3 reads CASSPRTSGDTQYF.

This clone came up many times. The read ends 3 residues before the CDR3 terminus; that terminus is restored from the germline J gene. This chain uses TRBV5-1 with TRBJ2-3; D gene unclear. The CDR3 is 14 amino acids. The V end lost 0 bases, the J end lost 2 bases, and 7 bases lay between the germline ends. Germline-derived CDR1 and CDR2 are SGHRS and YFSETQ. Here the CDR3 reads CASSLGGITDTQYF. CDR3 DNA (partial): TGCGCCAGCAGCTTGGGCGGCATCACAGATACG.

As regards this clone: The read comes to an end 3 residues before the CDR3 does, leaving the germline J gene to fill in the end. V gene TRBV30 combines with J gene TRBJ1-5, with D possibly matching TRBD1 (5 bases). Per the germline V gene, CDR1 is GTSNPN and CDR2 is SVGIG (reference sequence). Trimming took off 2 bases at V and 1 base at J, with 6 bases between the two ends. The CDR3 is 13 amino acids. Partial CDR3 DNA: TGTGCCTGGAGTCGGGGGAGCAATCAGCCC. Translated: CAWSRGSNQP. The entire CDR3 reads CAWSRGSNQPQHF. The variable domain in full, completed from reference TRBV30 and TRBJ1-5, reads SQTIHQWPATLVQPVGSPLSLECTVEGTSNPNLYWYRQAAGRGLQLLFYSVGIGQISSEVPQNLSASRPQDRQFILSSKKLLLSDSGFYLCAWSRGSNQPQHFGDGTRLSIL.

This clone was observed at least ten times. The read ends 3 residues shy of where the CDR3 ends; the end is completed using the germline J gene. This chain links TRBV28 with TRBJ2-6; TRBD1 is a possible D gene (5 bases). Germline assignment: CDR1 MDHEN and CDR2 SYDVKM. The CDR3 runs 16 residues. The ends were cut back, 3 bases at V and 1 base at J, with 10 bases in the middle. The CDR3 protein is CASSFRAGSGANVLTF. The covered CDR3 bases are TGTGCCAGCAGTTTTAGGGCAGGGTCTGGGGCCAACGTC.

This clone has a count of ten or more. The read terminates 3 residues before the CDR3 end, so the remaining end is supplied by the germline J gene. The chain employs TRBV20-1 and TRBJ2-7; TRBD1 is a possible D gene (7 bases). Germline values: CDR1 DFQATT, CDR2 SNEGSKA (reference sequence). V was trimmed by 6 bases and J by 2 bases, leaving 20 bases between them. The CDR3 is 15 amino acids. The CDR3 protein is CSAGRPGGNPYEQYF. Partial CDR3 DNA: TGCAGTGCCGGCCGACCAGGGGGGAATCCCTACGAG.

This clone appeared many times. The read terminates 3 residues before the CDR3 end, so the remaining end is supplied by the germline J gene. The chain carries TRBV20-1 and TRBJ2-7; D gene unclear. The germline gives CDR1 DFQATT, CDR2 SNEGSKA (reference sequence). The CDR3 is 12 amino acids. The ends were cut back, 3 bases at V and 0 bases at J, with 6 bases in the middle. The CDR3 reads CSASGSSYEQYF. The sequenced CDR3 bases are TGCAGTGCTAGCGGTAGCTCCTACGAG.

The sample holds many counts of this clone. The read ends 3 residues early relative to the CDR3; the germline J gene fills the gap. V gene TRBV5-4 combines with J gene TRBJ2-3, with 7 bases lining up with TRBD1. Germline loops: CDR1 SGHNT, CDR2 YYREEE (reference sequence). The V gene end was trimmed by 4 bases and the J gene end by 4 bases; junction bases not matched to a gene: 6. This CDR3 is 14 amino acids long. CDR3 loop: CASSNRQGADTQYF. CDR3 bases read: TGTGCCAGCAGCAACCGACAGGGAGCAGATACG.

This clone was observed at least ten times. The CDR3 end is not reached by the read, which stops 3 residues before it; the germline J gene fills it in. The chain carries TRBV7-9 and TRBJ1-1; D possibly corresponds to TRBD1 (6 bases). The ends were cut back, 3 bases at V and 1 base at J, with 9 bases in the middle. The CDR3 is made up of 14 amino acids. Germline V gives CDR1 SEHNR, CDR2 FQNEAQ (reference sequence). The CDR3 loop reads CASSFPGENTEAFF. The sequenced CDR3 bases are TGTGCCAGCAGCTTTCCAGGGGAGAACACTGAA.

This clone has a count of ten or more. The sequence runs out 3 residues before the end of the CDR3; the remainder is reconstructed from the germline J gene. V and J are TRBV5-1 and TRBJ2-2, with TRBD1 matching over 9 bases. The length of the CDR3 is 17 residues. With V trimmed by 0 bases and J by 6 bases, 9 bases remained unmatched. Germline V gene data show CDR1 as SGHRS and CDR2 as YFSETQ. The CDR3 sequence is CASSLAPVQGAAGELFF. CDR3 bases read: TGCGCCAGCAGCTTGGCCCCGGTACAGGGGGCGGCCGGGGAG.

There are many counts of this clone. From the germline J gene comes the end of the CDR3, since the read stops 3 residues before it. V and J are TRBV5-1 and TRBJ2-3; D gene uncertain. Per germline, CDR1 SGHRS and CDR2 YFSETQ. The CDR3 consists of 16 residues. Trimming pared 1 base from V and 0 bases from J, leaving 12 bases between. The CDR3 loop is CASSLFLAGSTDTQYF. CDR3 DNA (partial): TGCGCCAGCAGCTTGTTTTTGGCAGGTAGCACAGATACG.

This clone showed up many times. The read stops 3 residues short of the end of the CDR3; the missing end is completed from the germline J gene. This sequence joins TRBV7-3 and TRBJ2-2, with TRBD2 matching over 7 bases. Germline CDR1 and CDR2: SGHTA and FQGTGA. CDR3 length: 16 residues. The J segment lost 4 bases and the V segment lost 5 bases, leaving 10 bases of the junction unmatched. The part of the CDR3 DNA that was read is TGTGCCAGCAGCCCTCGGGGAGGGAGAGGCACCGGGGAG. Residues: CASSPRGGRGTGE. The whole CDR3 sequence reads CASSPRGGRGTGELFF. Using reference TRBV7-3 and TRBJ2-2 for the parts outside the CDR3, the full variable domain is GAGVSQTPSNKVTEKGKYVELRCDPISGHTALYWYRQSLGQGPEFLIYFQGTGAADDSGLPNDRFFAVRPEGSVSTLKIQRTERGDSAVYLCASSPRGGRGTGELFFGEGSRLTVL.

This clone appeared many times. The missing CDR3 end, 3 residues past where the read stops, is filled in from the germline J gene. The J gene is TRBJ2-7, the V gene TRBV20-1; TRBD1 aligns across 8 bases. The CDR3 length is 13 residues. Germline lookup yields CDR1 DFQATT and CDR2 SNEGSKA (reference sequence). The junction had 2 bases not matched to a gene; V was cut back by 3 bases and J by 1 base. The CDR3 bases that were read are TGCAGTGCTAGGGGACAGGTTTCCTACGAG. This codes for CSARGQVSYE. The entire CDR3 protein reads CSARGQVSYEQYF.

This clone was observed at least ten times. The read gets to within 3 residues of the CDR3 end, and the germline J gene fills in the rest. This sequence joins TRBV7-6 and TRBJ1-3; D possibly corresponds to TRBD1 (5 bases). CDR1 is SGHVS and CDR2 is FNYEAQ in the germline V gene. V was pared by 4 bases and J by 4 bases, with 8 bases between. The CDR3 length is 13 residues. The chain's CDR3 is CASSSYRGNTIYF. CDR3 bases read: TGTGCCAGCAGCTCCTACAGGGGAAACACC.

The table lists this clone with many counts. The read finishes 3 residues shy of the CDR3 end, and the germline J gene is used to complete it. The chain carries TRBV7-9 and TRBJ1-1; D is unresolved. The CDR3 is made up of 13 amino acids. CDR1 is SEHNR and CDR2 is FQNEAQ in the germline V gene (reference sequence). The V gene lost 0 bases and the J gene lost 5 bases, with 7 bases spanning the gap. The DNA read from the CDR3 is TGTGCCAGCAGCTTAGCCTTGGCAACTGAA. Amino acids: CASSLALATE. The entire CDR3 protein is CASSLALATEAFF.

This clone has at least ten counts. Sequencing ends 3 residues short of the CDR3 end; the germline J gene provides the rest. The chain joins TRBV14 to TRBJ2-3; TRBD1 might be the D (5 bases). The germline gives CDR1 SGHDN, CDR2 FVKESK. The germline V and J ends were trimmed by 0 bases and 8 bases, with 18 bases remaining between them. CDR3 length: 16 amino acids. This CDR3 is CASSQDRNRIKPTQYF. The CDR3 DNA, read in part, is TGTGCCAGCAGCCAAGATCGGAACAGGATTAAACCTACG.

This clone was recorded at least ten times. The read terminates 3 residues before the CDR3 end, so the remaining end is supplied by the germline J gene. V is TRBV6-2 or TRBV6-3 and J is TRBJ2-5; 7 bases match TRBD1. V trimming: 2 bases; J trimming: 5 bases; junction bases outside the gene matches: 2. Germline CDR1 MNHEY, CDR2 SVGEGT. The CDR3 consists of 13 residues. CDR3 protein: CASSYDRVETQYF. The sequenced CDR3 bases are TGTGCCAGCAGTTACGACAGGGTGGAGACC.

This clone was counted at least ten times. The CDR3 end is not reached by the read, which stops 3 residues before it; the germline J gene fills it in. The chain employs TRBV20-1 and TRBJ1-1; D is ambiguous. The CDR3 totals 11 residues. The germline V gene has CDR1 DFQATT and CDR2 SNEGSKA (reference sequence). The CDR3 here is CSASLSQKAFF. The covered CDR3 bases are TGCAGTGCTAGTCTCTCCCAGAAA.

This clone was detected ten times or more. Sequencing ends 3 residues short of the CDR3 end; the germline J gene provides the rest. This chain joins TRBV4-2 and TRBJ1-1; 8 bases map to TRBD1. Germline CDR1 is LGHNA and CDR2 is YNFKEQ. The CDR3 is made up of 14 amino acids. Unmatched junction bases numbered 4, after V lost 2 bases and J lost 5 bases. CDR3 amino acids: CASSQPGGFTEAFF. The CDR3 DNA, read in part, is TGTGCCAGCAGCCAACCAGGGGGCTTTACTGAA.

This clone showed up many times. Germline and junction disagree at one end, which may indicate a read error. The read ends 3 residues early relative to the CDR3; the germline J gene fills the gap. The chain links TRBV6-2 or TRBV6-3 to TRBJ1-2, with 7 bases that match TRBD1. The germline V gene encodes CDR1 MNHEY and CDR2 SVGEGT. The CDR3 has 12 residues. This chain's CDR3 is CVSSSQGYGYTF. The part of the CDR3 DNA that was read is TGTGTCAGCAGTTCACAGGGGTATGGC.

This clone was picked up many times. The junction departs from the called germline gene at one end, perhaps through a read error. The DNA ends 3 residues before the CDR3 does, and the rest of the CDR3 is filled in from the germline J gene. The rearrangement uses TRBV4-2 and TRBJ1-2; 7 positions match TRBD1. The germline gives CDR1 LGHNA, CDR2 YNFKEQ. The CDR3 loop spans 14 amino acids. The CDR3 protein is CASSPRTGSYGYTF. The covered CDR3 bases are TGCGCCAGCAGCCCGCGGACAGGCTCCTATGGC.